This T cell receptor beta chain was captured in a study of CXCR3-negative and CXCR3-positive naive CD8 T cells. In triplicate, each CD8+ T cell subset was sorted at some 300,000 cells per replicate. Libraries of TRB cDNA were made by 5' RACE and carried UMIs. TCRdb re-called the 5' RACE reads and gives one entry per CDR3 protein, without DNA. This sample contains over 100,000 distinct CDR3 sequences. Worth noting for this clonotype: Its target is unknown.

The study, taken as a whole, reports: CXCR3-positive naive cells had more hydrophobic TRB CDR3s than CXCR3-negative naive cells. Naive CXCR3-positive and CXCR3-negative cells shared TRBV-TRBJ usage; memory cells diverged. Upon cryopreservation, CXCR3 expression partially decreased, and most assays used fresh PBMCs. Surface CD5 was comparable between naive subsets; TCR strength was inferred from TRB CDR3 properties.

Germline V gene lookup returns CDR1 SQVTM and CDR2 ANQGSEA. This CDR3 comprises 13 residues. The specimen was naive CXCR3+ CD8+ T cells from blood. Specified subset: CD45RO-CCR7+CD27+CD95- naive CD8+ T cells expressing CXCR3 (TNR3+). The sequence was collected from a human donor in good health. Some clones in this sample may be carry-over from other donors' samples. The J gene is TRBJ1-2, the V gene TRBV29-1. This chain's CDR3 is CSVEDLTDYGYTF. The whole variable domain, filled in from reference TRBV29-1 and TRBJ1-2, reads SAVISQKPSRDICQRGTSLTIQCQVDSQVTMMFWYRQQPGQSLTLIATANQGSEATYESGFVIDKFPISRPNLTFSTLTVSNMSPEDSSIYLCSVEDLTDYGYTFGSGTRLTVV.